This T cell receptor (beta chain) was documented in a study of blood T cell repertoires in COVID-19. Germline V gives CDR1 SNHLY, CDR2 FYNNEI. The V gene lost 7 bases and the J gene lost 10 bases, with 20 bases spanning the gap. The CDR3 has 15 residues. Two negative PCRs, clearance, or symptom resolution had been documented for recovered Cohort 3 donors. Profiled with immunoSEQ multiplex PCR; TCRdb holds only in-frame clones, not every one. This sample yields approximately 170,000 clones, of which 88% are seen a single time; roughly 8.6% belongs to the top ten. This sequence originates from a woman aged 18-29 years who had recovered from COVID-19. The chain uses TRBV2 and TRBJ1-6, with unresolved D. Sequenced material: PBMCs or T cells enriched from blood (not recorded which). CDR3 nucleotides: TGTGCCAGCACCCCGGGATCCGGGCCGAGGTCACCCCTCCACTTT. This gives the protein CASTPGSGPRSPLHF. Supplemented by reference TRBV2 and TRBJ1-6, the full variable domain reads EPEVTQTPSHQVTQMGQEVILRCVPISNHLYFYWYRQILGQKVEFLVSFYNNEISEKSEIFDDQFSVERPDGSNFTLKIRSTKLEDSAMYFCASTPGSGPRSPLHFGNGTRLTVT.